This T cell receptor (beta chain) was recovered during a study of T cells in tuberculosis. The wider study: This South African cohort compared adolescents with or without latent tuberculosis against adults with active tuberculosis.

Adolescents were screened for latent TB by skin test and IGRA. TCRdb keeps only in-frame clones here, not all; method: immunoSEQ multiplex PCR. The sample lists some 34,000 clones, roughly 92% occurring once. The specimen sequenced was PBMCs. This sequence was found in a donor aged 10 to 29 with latent tuberculosis or without tuberculosis infection.

DNA for the CDR3: TGTGCCAGCAGGCCACAGGGAAATGTAGTTGGCTACACCTTC. Its translation is CASRPQGNVVGYTF. The chain carries TRBV6-5 and TRBJ1-2, with D possibly matching TRBD1 (6 bases). The CDR3 runs to 14 residues. Germline loops: CDR1 MNHEY, CDR2 SVGAGI. Trimming removed 6 bases at V and 7 bases at J, with 18 bases between.